This T cell receptor beta chain was identified in a study of T cell responses to AZD1222 COVID-19 vaccine. Using immunoSEQ multiplex PCR, the repertoire was profiled, and TCRdb retains in-frame clones only, with some absent. The sample records some 150,000 clones, 70% to 90% being singletons. General study points: Most donors were white British, females outnumbered males, and clonal diversity was possibly underestimated.

The CDR3 covers 15 residues. The germline gives CDR1 MNHNS, CDR2 SASEGT. Trimming stripped 2 bases from V and 0 bases from J, with 8 bases between. Points on this clone: Its specificity is not known.

The sample was peripheral blood, taken 28 days after the second dose of the MenACWY control vaccine. V and J are TRBV6-1 and TRBJ1-3; D uncertain. The sequence came from an adult who received the MenACWY meningococcal vaccine as a control. The CDR3 coding sequence is TGTGCCAGCAGTGAATTGGGGAGCTCTGGAAACACCATATATTTT. This codes for CASSELGSSGNTIYF.